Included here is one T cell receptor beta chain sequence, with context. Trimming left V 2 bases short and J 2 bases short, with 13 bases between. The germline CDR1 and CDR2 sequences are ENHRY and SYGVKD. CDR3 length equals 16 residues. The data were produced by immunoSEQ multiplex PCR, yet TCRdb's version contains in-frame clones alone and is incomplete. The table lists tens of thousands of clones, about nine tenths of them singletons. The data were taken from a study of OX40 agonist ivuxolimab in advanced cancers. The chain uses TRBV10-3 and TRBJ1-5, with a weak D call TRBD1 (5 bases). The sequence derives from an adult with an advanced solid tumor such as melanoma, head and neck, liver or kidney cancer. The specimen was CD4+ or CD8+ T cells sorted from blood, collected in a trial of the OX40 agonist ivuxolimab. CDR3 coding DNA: TGTGCCATCAGTGAGGTCCGGGGGGAGGGCAATCAGCCCCAGCATTTT. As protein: CAISEVRGEGNQPQHF.